The following is a T cell receptor (beta chain) sequence with its context. In its sample, this clonotype was seen once. Its antigen has not been determined. Base qualities are not recorded, but no much larger clone differs from it by a single base. These data originate in a study of blood T cells in healthy people across ages (dated by TCRdb to about 2015). Describing the broader study: Template switching captured roughly one uniquely barcoded TCR beta cDNA molecule per two T cells in model experiments. To track age-related changes in TCR beta repertoire diversity, the study relied on deep sequencing normalized with unique cDNA molecular identifiers. For two donors (one aged 18 to 29 and one aged 80 or older), the study analyzed two additional independent replicas of 1 million unique cDNA reads from the same blood draw. To avoid experimental bias, donors of different ages were distributed randomly across sequencing lanes. The donors were divided into four age groups: young (average roughly 17 years), middle-aged (around 41), aged (approximately 62) and long-lived (roughly 88).

Preparation of the library involved 5' RACE. The sample was run on an Illumina HiSeq 2500. A second PCR of about 7 to 12 cycles was run with a J-beta primer mix and a sample-barcoded 5' primer. A unique molecular identifier was introduced onto each TCR beta cDNA molecule by a template-switch 5' adaptor carrying 12 random nucleotides. At least 2.5 million CDR3-containing paired-end reads were obtained from each sample. All of the RNA was converted into first-strand cDNA using the Mint cDNA synthesis kit, with a TRBC-specific oligonucleotide serving as the primer. All cDNA was treated with uracil-DNA glycosylase and then went through a first 18-cycle PCR with the universal primers M1SS and BC2_uni_R. Per the original workflow: For normalization, 1 million high-quality reads were randomly selected from each sample, with every read carrying a distinct molecular identifier. Instead of being binned into consensus sequences, reads that shared molecular identifiers were thrown out. MiTCR, run with a Q25 quality threshold and the strictest error-elimination algorithm, handled CDR3 identification, clonotype clustering and error correction. A nonparametric unseen species model using Euler transformation provided a lower-bound estimate of total TCR beta diversity. The raw public data were reprocessed by TCRdb itself: fastp quality trimming at Q25, MiXCR clonotype calling, in-frame beta chains only. Rows with a matching CDR3 protein are joined into one entry that keeps the most common DNA and genes. The V and J calls, along with clone size, are taken from TCRdb and not from the paper's own processing. The sample table holds approximately 790,000 distinct CDR3 sequences, of which roughly 60% were seen once. 28% of the sample belongs to the ten largest clones.

The donors were roughly 39 Caucasian individuals from Russia, aged roughly 6 to 100 years, who were systemically healthy. Each donor gave approximately 9.3 milliliters of peripheral blood, collected into EDTA-treated Vacutainer tubes. Ficoll-Paque density-gradient centrifugation was used to isolate PBMCs, with at least 6.5 million per sample. Total RNA was extracted from PBMCs with Trizol reagent, with at least 6 micrograms obtained per sample. For every donor, flow cytometry on a PBMC aliquot measured the percentage of naive CD45RAhigh/CD27high T cells. What the authors observed across the whole study: Observed TCR beta diversity correlated strongly with the percentage of naive T cells measured by flow cytometry. As age increased, observed TCR beta diversity per million T cells dropped in a roughly linear way, and a significant reduction was already evident by age 40. Total diversity estimates from one million sequenced T cells were considered lower bounds and underestimates. The long-lived group showed more naive CD4+ T cells, fewer expanded clones and increased TCR diversity than the aged group, suggesting age selection. Because donor CMV infection status was unknown, age-related changes in expanded clonotypes were potentially confounded. Because profiling used bulk unsorted PBMCs, naive and antigen-experienced compartments could not be compared conclusively.

Sequencing input: blood. The TCR comes from a man aged 30 to 39 in good health.

Read as DNA, the sequence is TGTGCCACCAGGGGAGAGGGGTACACTGAAGCTTTCTTT. Its translation reads: CATRGEGYTEAFF. The sequence joins TRBV6-5 to TRBJ1-1; the D gene is perhaps TRBD1, from 6 matching bases. CDR1 MNHEY and CDR2 SVGAGI are derived from the germline V gene. The V and J ends are trimmed by 10 bases and 3 bases, leaving 15 bases between them. The CDR3 starts with the cysteine, ends with the phenylalanine, and has 13 residues. Only CDR3 DNA is held: 39 bases, read in frame from base 1.